This paragraph reports one T cell receptor (beta chain). Its antigen remains unidentified. The input lacks base qualities; no much larger clone sits a single base away. The CDR3 spans 17 residues, from the cysteine through the phenylalanine. Kept here is only the CDR3 DNA, which spans 51 bases and is read in frame from base 1. V gives up 1 base and J gives up 6 bases, and the segment between their germline ends measures 19 bases. CDR1 is given as LNHNV and CDR2 as YYDKDF, both from the germline V gene (reference sequence). For sequencing of the TCRbeta CDR3 region, genomic DNA was extracted from the sorted cells. The immunoSEQ Assay was used for sequencing of TCRbeta CDR3 regions. In its TCRdb copy, this immuneACCESS table keeps in-frame sequences only and misses some clones. Where compared with another copy, unresolved V genes explain less than half of these, and the others have no known cause. Within this sample are around 20,000 clones, with about 79% of them counted one time only. Roughly 34% of the sample is in the top ten clones.

This specimen comes from a study of OX40 agonist ivuxolimab in advanced cancers. With regard to the full study: The costimulatory receptor OX40 (CD134) was targeted by ivuxolimab, a fully human IgG2 agonistic monoclonal antibody. Peripheral TCRbeta sequencing aimed to test whether ivuxolimab altered TCR sequence diversity and caused clonal T-cell expansion. The paper reports the monotherapy dose-escalation portion (N of about 50 patients) of the phase I ivuxolimab trial. In the dose-escalation cohort, around four fifths of patients were male, and the mean age was around 60 years, with a range of about 23 to 85. Intravenous ivuxolimab was administered to patients every 2 weeks at six dose levels: 0.01, 0.1, 0.3, 1.5, 3 and 10 mg/kg. Prior anti-PD-1, anti-PD-L1 or anti-CTLA-4 therapy was permitted, and approximately 42% of dose-escalation patients had received checkpoint inhibitors. Among the 50 to 55 dose-escalation patients, about 20 had hepatocellular carcinoma, approximately 15 melanoma, 9 renal cell carcinoma and 9 head and neck cancer. Partial responses occurred in three dose-escalation patients, of whom one had hepatocellular carcinoma and two had cutaneous melanoma.

The trial excluded patients who had a history of autoimmune disease or who were on systemic immunosuppression. Peripheral blood for TCR sequencing was collected from all dose cohorts at baseline, on cycle 4 day 1, and on cycle 7 day 1. Samples came from an open-label, multicenter, first-in-human phase I dose-escalation trial of ivuxolimab. Adults with locally advanced or metastatic melanoma, renal cell carcinoma, hepatocellular carcinoma or head and neck squamous cell carcinoma were enrolled in the trial. Before TCR sequencing, CD4+ T cells and CD8+ T cells were sorted from peripheral blood as separate populations. The research as a whole found: After ivuxolimab, CD8+ T cells had more expanded clones than CD4+ T cells on average. Low levels of normalized T-cell clonal expansion were also seen in some nonresponding patients. In partial responders in the 0.1-3.0 mg/kg groups, normalized peripheral clonal expansion was found to be among the lowest, especially among CD8+ T cells. Antigen specificity was not determined for the clonally expanded peripheral T cells. At doses from 0.1 to 3.0 mg/kg, clonal expansion was seen in both CD4+ and CD8+ blood T cells between baseline and week 6.

This sequence uses TRBV15 and TRBJ2-1; the D gene may be TRBD1 or TRBD2, since each aligns over 5 bases. The receptor was isolated from an adult with an advanced solid tumor such as melanoma, head and neck, liver or kidney cancer. Here the sequenced sample was CD4+ or CD8+ T cells sorted from blood, taken in a trial of the OX40 agonist ivuxolimab. In nucleotide form, the sequence is TGTGCCACCAGCAGAGGGAGTACCGGGACGGACTCCAATGAGCAGTTCTTC. It is translated as CATSRGSTGTDSNEQFF.